A selection of T cell receptor beta chains follows, all from one sample in a study of cytotoxic CD8 clonotypes in ibrutinib-treated CLL. TCRdb's table, derived via immunoSEQ multiplex PCR, lists solely in-frame clones and lacks some. The data contain about 270,000 clones, roughly three quarters of them singletons. The sequencing used PBMCs, collected at disease progression, from a patient treated with ibrutinib. The receptors shown here come from a human donor with chronic lymphocytic leukemia. Each CDR3 is given with its conserved first and last residue. A D gene is named only where the DNA matches it firmly. Size is stated for part of the rows, as once, few or many counts, or as a class when the clone is expanded.

J gene,clone size,D gene,V gene,CDR3 DNA,CDR3 protein
TRBJ2-7,NA,NA,TRBV5-4,TGTGCCAGCAGCTCTGGACCGGACACCTACGAGCAGTACTTC,CASSSGPDTYEQYF
TRBJ1-5,few,NA,TRBV6-1,TGTGCCAGCAGTGAAGGTGCCATGCCCCAGCATTTT,CASSEGAMPQHF
TRBJ2-1,NA,NA,TRBV7-9,TGTGCCAGCGCCCGAGCTACGGGGGCCTCCTACAATGAGCAGTTCTTC,CASARATGASYNEQFF
TRBJ1-2,NA,NA,TRBV10-3,TGTGCCATCAGTAACGGGCACAACTATGGCTACACCTTC,CAISNGHNYGYTF
TRBJ1-2,NA,NA,TRBV2,TGTGCCAGCAGTGAAGAAAAGGGAACCTACGGCTACACCTTC,CASSEEKGTYGYTF
TRBJ1-4,NA,TRBD1,TRBV20-1,TGCAGTGCGGGACAGGGGGAAAAACTGTTTTTT,CSAGQGEKLFF
TRBJ1-3,NA,NA,TRBV29-1,TGCAGCGTTGCGGGGGACATAGCGGGAAACACCATATATTTT,CSVAGDIAGNTIYF
TRBJ2-2,NA,NA,TRBV7-2,TGTGCCAGCAGCTTACGGGTAGGGAGGACCGTGAACACCGGGGAGCTGTTTTTT,CASSLRVGRTVNTGELFF
TRBJ2-7,NA,TRBD2,TRBV9,TGTGCCAGCAGCGTAGACCCTAGCGGGGGGTCCTACGAGCAGTACTTC,CASSVDPSGGSYEQYF
TRBJ2-2,NA,TRBD1,TRBV2,TGTGCCAGCAGTGTACAGGGGTCCGGGGAGCTGTTTTTT,CASSVQGSGELFF
TRBJ1-5,few,NA,TRBV28,TGTGCCAGCAGTTTTTGGGGGCCCCAGCATTTT,CASSFWGPQHF
TRBJ1-1,few,NA,TRBV7-3,TGTGCCAGCAGTGAACGGGGGAACACTGAAGCTTTCTTT,CASSERGNTEAFF
TRBJ2-7,NA,TRBD1,TRBV28,TGTGCCAGCACCTTCTCCGGGACAGGGGGCCAGCAGTACTTC,CASTFSGTGGQQYF
TRBJ2-7,NA,NA,TRBV15,TGTGCCACCAGCAGCGATACTAGCCGGGTCGGCGAGCAGTACTTC,CATSSDTSRVGEQYF
TRBJ2-2,NA,NA,TRBV28,TGTGCCAGCAGATCTCTGGATACCGGGGAGCTGTTTTTT,CASRSLDTGELFF
TRBJ2-3,NA,NA,TRBV4-1,TGCGCCAGCAGCCTCAGAGTAGTAGATACGCAGTATTTT,CASSLRVVDTQYF
TRBJ1-5,NA,NA,TRBV6-5,TGTGCCAGCAGTTACTCGAGAGGAATGGGTCAGCCCCAGCATTTT,CASSYSRGMGQPQHF
TRBJ1-1,NA,NA,TRBV7-9,TGTGCCAGCAGACGGACAGAGAACACTGAAGCTTTCTTT,CASRRTENTEAFF
TRBJ1-2,NA,TRBD1,TRBV2,TGTGCCAGCACCGCGGACAGGGCCTATGGCTACACCTTC,CASTADRAYGYTF
TRBJ2-7,few,NA,TRBV29-1,TGCAGCGTTGAGATTGTGGGGGAGCACCCCTACGAGCAGTACTTC,CSVEIVGEHPYEQYF
TRBJ2-5,NA,NA,TRBV7-9,TGTGCCAGCAGCTTAGGACCCAATCTCCAAGAGACCCAGTACTTC,CASSLGPNLQETQYF
TRBJ1-5,NA,TRBD1,TRBV2,TGTGCCAGCAGTCCGGGACAGGGCAATCAGCCCCAGCATTTT,CASSPGQGNQPQHF
TRBJ1-2,NA,NA,TRBV5-4,TGTGCCAGCAGCTTCGTCCCGGGACATTCTTTTTATGGCTACACCTTC,CASSFVPGHSFYGYTF
TRBJ2-7,NA,TRBD1,TRBV25-1,TGTGCCAGCAGTGCGGGACAGGGGGTGACCTACGAGCAGTACTTC,CASSAGQGVTYEQYF
TRBJ1-4,NA,NA,TRBV5-4,TGTGCCAGCAGCCCGGACGCCTATAATGAAAAACTGTTTTTT,CASSPDAYNEKLFF